This T cell receptor (beta chain) derives from a study of blood T cell repertoires in COVID-19. Study details: Acute and convalescent COVID-19 samples came from the United States, Italy and Spain. Nucleic acid was either cDNA or gDNA, and it came from T cells, B-cell-depleted T cells, or PBMCs.

V lost 0 bases, J lost 0 bases, and 12 bases lay in between. The CDR3 runs to 16 residues. CDR1 LGHDT and CDR2 YNNKEL come from the germline V gene (reference sequence). As processed by the authors: Amplifying reference gene primers gave estimates of nucleated cell counts. Some clones are missing from TCRdb's copy, which holds only in-frame ones; the method was immunoSEQ multiplex PCR. V and J calls and clone size are copied from that table; D and trimming were computed from the DNA. The sample yields tens of thousands of clones, around 85% seen once. The source is a man aged 50 to 59 with acute or convalescent COVID-19. This rearrangement joins TRBV3-1 (or the pseudogene TRBV3-2) to TRBJ2-7, with D unresolved. The sample taken for sequencing was peripheral blood. The DNA for the CDR3 is TGTGCCAGCAGCCAAGATATGTACACCATCTCCTACGAGCAGTACTTC. It yields the protein CASSQDMYTISYEQYF.